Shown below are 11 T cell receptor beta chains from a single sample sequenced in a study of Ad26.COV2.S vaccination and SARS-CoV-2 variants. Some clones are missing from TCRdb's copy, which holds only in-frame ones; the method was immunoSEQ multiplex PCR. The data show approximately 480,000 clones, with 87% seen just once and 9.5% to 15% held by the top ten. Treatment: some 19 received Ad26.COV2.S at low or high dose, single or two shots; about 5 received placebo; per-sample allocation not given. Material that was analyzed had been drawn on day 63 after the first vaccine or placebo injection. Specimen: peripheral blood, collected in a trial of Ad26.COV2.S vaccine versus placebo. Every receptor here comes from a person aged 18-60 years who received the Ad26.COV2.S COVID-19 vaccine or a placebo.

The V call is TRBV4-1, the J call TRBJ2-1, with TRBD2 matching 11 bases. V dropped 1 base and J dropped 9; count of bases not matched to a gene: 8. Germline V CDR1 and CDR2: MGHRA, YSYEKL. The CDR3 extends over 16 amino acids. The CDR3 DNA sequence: TGCGCCAGCAGCCAAGGACTAGCGGGACCCTCGCGTGAGCAGTTCTTC. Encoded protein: CASSQGLAGPSREQFF.

CDR3: CASSFGKGQRYEQYF. The CDR3 region has the DNA TGTGCCAGCAGCTTTGGTAAGGGACAGCGTTACGAGCAGTACTTC. V is TRBV5-6 and J is TRBJ2-7; 7 nucleotides align to TRBD1. The V gene end was trimmed by 2 bases and the J gene end by 4 bases; junction bases not matched to a gene: 9. The length of the CDR3 is 15 residues. Germline CDR1 SGHDT, CDR2 YYEEEE.

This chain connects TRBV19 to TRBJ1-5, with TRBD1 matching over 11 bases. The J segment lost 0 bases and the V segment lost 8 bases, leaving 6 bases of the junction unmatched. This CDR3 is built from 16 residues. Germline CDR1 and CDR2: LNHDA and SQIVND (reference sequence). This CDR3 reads CASGQGAGYSNQPQHF. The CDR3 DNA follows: TGTGCCAGTGGACAGGGGGCAGGGTATAGCAATCAGCCCCAGCATTTT.

CDR3 nucleotides: TGTGCCACCAGTGCCATGGGACTAGCACCCTTCAATGAGCAGTTCTTC. Translation gives CATSAMGLAPFNEQFF. The rearrangement links TRBV24-1 to TRBJ2-1; 9 nucleotides align to TRBD2. CDR1 and CDR2 (germline): KGHDR, SFDVKD. Germline trimming cut 5 bases from V and 6 bases from J; bases unmatched to any gene: 10. CDR3 length equals 16 residues.

The DNA for the CDR3 is TGTGCCACCAGCAGAGATCGGACTGAGCAGTACTTC. Protein product: CATSRDRTEQYF. The chain recombines TRBV15 with TRBJ2-7; weak D call: TRBD2 (5 bases). V lost 0 bases to trimming and J lost 7 bases, with 7 bases between them. In germline, CDR1 is LNHNV, CDR2 YYDKDF (reference sequence). The CDR3 consists of 12 residues.

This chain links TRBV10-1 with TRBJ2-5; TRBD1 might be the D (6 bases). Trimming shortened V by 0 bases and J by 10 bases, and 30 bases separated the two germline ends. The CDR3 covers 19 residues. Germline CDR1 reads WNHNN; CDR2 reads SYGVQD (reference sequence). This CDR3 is CASSESFWGVGHPSMGQYF. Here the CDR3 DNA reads TGCGCCAGCAGTGAGTCTTTTTGGGGCGTGGGACATCCCAGCATGGGCCAGTACTTC.

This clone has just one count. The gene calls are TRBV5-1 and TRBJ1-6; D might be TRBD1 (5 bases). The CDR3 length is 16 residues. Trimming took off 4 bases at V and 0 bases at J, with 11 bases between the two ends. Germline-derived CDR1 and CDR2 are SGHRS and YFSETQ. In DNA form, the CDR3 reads TGCGCCAGCAGCCCTCAGGGAAGCTCCTATAATTCACCCCTCCACTTT. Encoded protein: CASSPQGSSYNSPLHF.

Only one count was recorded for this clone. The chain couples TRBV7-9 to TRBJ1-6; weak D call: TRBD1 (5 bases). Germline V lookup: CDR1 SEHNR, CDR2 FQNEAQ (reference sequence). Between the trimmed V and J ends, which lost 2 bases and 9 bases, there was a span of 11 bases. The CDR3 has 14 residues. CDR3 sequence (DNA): TGTGCCAGCAGCTTAAAAATAGGGACTTCACCCCTCCACTTT. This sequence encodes CASSLKIGTSPLHF.

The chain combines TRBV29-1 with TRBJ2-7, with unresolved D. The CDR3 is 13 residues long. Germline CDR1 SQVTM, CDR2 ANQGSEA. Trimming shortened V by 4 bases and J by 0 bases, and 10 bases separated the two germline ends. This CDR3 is CSVASRLSYEQYF. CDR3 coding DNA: TGCAGCGTTGCCTCGAGACTCTCCTACGAGCAGTACTTC.

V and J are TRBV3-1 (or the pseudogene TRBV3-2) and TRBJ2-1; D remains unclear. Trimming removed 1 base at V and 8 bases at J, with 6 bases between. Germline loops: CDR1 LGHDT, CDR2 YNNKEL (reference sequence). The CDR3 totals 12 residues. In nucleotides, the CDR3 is TGTGCCAGCAGCCAAGGAGCCTATGAGCAGTTCTTC. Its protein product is CASSQGAYEQFF.

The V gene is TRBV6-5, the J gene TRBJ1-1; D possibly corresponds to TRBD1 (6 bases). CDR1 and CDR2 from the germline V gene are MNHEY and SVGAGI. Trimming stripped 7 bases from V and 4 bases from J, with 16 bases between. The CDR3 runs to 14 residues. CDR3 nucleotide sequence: TGTGCCAGCAACCCACCAACAGGGACCACTGAAGCTTTCTTT. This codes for CASNPPTGTTEAFF.